The present T cell receptor (beta chain) was sequenced within a study of T cell changes during pregnancy in multiple sclerosis. Measured with immunoSEQ multiplex PCR; TCRdb has only the in-frame clones, and not every one. The data hold about 70,000 clones, with approximately 94% observed a single time. The CDR3 runs to 15 residues. Germline V CDR1 and CDR2: SQVTM, ANQGSEA. The V end was cut by 6 bases, the J end by 0 bases, with 17 bases between. The receptor was derived from a female donor with multiple sclerosis, enrolled in a pregnancy study. J is TRBJ1-1 and V is TRBV29-1, with D possibly TRBD1 on 6 matching bases. The input for sequencing was peripheral blood, taken in the third trimester of pregnancy. The CDR3 here is CSVGGAGRMNTEAFF. CDR3 in DNA: TGCAGCGTGGGGGGGGCAGGGAGGATGAACACTGAAGCTTTCTTT.